This TCR beta chain was retrieved from a study of technical replicates of blood from several donors. Sequencing was performed with immunoSEQ multiplex PCR; in TCRdb, only in-frame clones are kept and a portion is missing. Here the sample spans tens of thousands of clones, 92% being singletons. Germline V gives CDR1 MDHEN, CDR2 SYDVKM. There are 15 residues in the CDR3. Trimming removed 2 bases from V and 4 bases from J; junction bases left unmatched: 4. The clonotype comes from a human donor in good health. What was sequenced was T cells isolated from PBMCs. The chain recombines TRBV28 with TRBJ2-2, with 7 positions matching TRBD1. DNA for the CDR3: TGTGCCAGCAGTTTAAAGGGGGCCGGCACCGGGGAGCTGTTTTTT. Protein product: CASSLKGAGTGELFF. The variable domain in full, with the rest retrieved from reference TRBV28 and TRBJ2-2, is DVKVTQSSRYLVKRTGEKVFLECVQDMDHENMFWYRQDPGLGLRLIYFSYDVKMKEKGDIPEGYSVSREKKERFSLILESASTNQTSMYLCASSLKGAGTGELFFGEGSRLTVL.